Listed here are 25 T cell receptor beta chains from one sample, sequenced in a study of blood T cell repertoires in COVID-19. The data were produced by immunoSEQ multiplex PCR, yet TCRdb's version contains in-frame clones alone and is incomplete. The data hold around 230,000 clones, with just over 85% observed a single time. Input material: PBMCs or T cells enriched from blood (not recorded which). These receptors came from a woman aged 40 to 55 with acute COVID-19.

This sequence joins TRBV19 and TRBJ1-5; possible D gene TRBD1, 6 bases. There are 14 residues in the CDR3. Germline V CDR1 and CDR2: LNHDA, SQIVND (reference sequence). The germline V and J ends were trimmed by 1 base and 7 bases, with 11 bases remaining between them. The CDR3 sequence is CASSIVGHQQPQHF. For the CDR3, the DNA is TGTGCCAGTAGTATAGTGGGACACCAGCAGCCCCAGCATTTT.

This chain connects TRBV12-5 to TRBJ2-2; D ambiguous. Trimming removed 6 bases from V and 3 bases from J, with 8 bases in between. Per germline, CDR1 LGHNT and CDR2 FRNRAP. The CDR3 length is 13 residues. CDR3 DNA: TGTGCTAGTGGACTTATATACACCGGGGAGCTGTTTTTT. It encodes CASGLIYTGELFF.

This sequence joins TRBV24-1 and TRBJ2-2; tentatively, D is TRBD1 (5 bases). The length of the CDR3 is 18 residues. In germline, CDR1 is KGHDR, CDR2 SFDVKD. Trimming took 0 bases from V and 4 from J, leaving 17 bases between them. CDR3 bases: TGTGCCACCAGTGATTTGTTCTGTGGCAGGGCGGTCACCGGGGAGCTGTTTTTT. Encoded protein: CATSDLFCGRAVTGELFF.

This clone occurred once. The chain combines TRBV25-1 with TRBJ1-5; 9 bases agree with TRBD1. CDR3 length: 15 residues. CDR1 and CDR2 from the germline V gene are MGHDK and SYGVNS. The trim removed 5 bases at V and 3 bases at J, leaving 5 bases unmatched. CDR3 sequence reads: CASSPGQGDNQPQHF. In DNA, the CDR3 is TGTGCCAGCAGTCCGGGACAGGGTGACAATCAGCCCCAGCATTTT.

V usage is TRBV3-1 (or the pseudogene TRBV3-2) and J usage is TRBJ1-5, with D unclear. Trimming stripped 0 bases from V and 6 bases from J, with 15 bases between. This CDR3 comprises 16 residues. Germline CDR1 is LGHDT and CDR2 is YNNKEL (reference sequence). The chain's CDR3 is CASSQESGVGGQPQHF. CDR3 in DNA: TGTGCCAGCAGCCAAGAAAGCGGGGTTGGAGGTCAGCCCCAGCATTTT.

The J gene is TRBJ2-1, the V gene TRBV14; the match to TRBD1 covers 10 bases. CDR3 size: 16 residues. J was trimmed by 1 base and V by 3 bases; bases with no gene match: 3. The germline gives CDR1 SGHDN, CDR2 FVKESK. CDR3 DNA sequence: TGTGCCAGCAGCCAGTGGACAGGGGGATCCTACAATGAGCAGTTCTTC. Its protein is CASSQWTGGSYNEQFF.

This clone has a handful of counts. The sample carries other DNA sequences with the same CDR3. CDR3 residues: CASSLRGGTEAFF. The CDR3 DNA is TGTGCCAGCAGTTTGAGGGGAGGCACTGAAGCTTTCTTT. The J gene is TRBJ1-1, the V gene TRBV12-3 or TRBV12-4, with D tentatively TRBD1 (5 bases). V was shortened by 3 bases and J by 4 bases, with 9 bases between the two germline ends. This CDR3 region has 13 residues.

This chain connects TRBV7-8 to TRBJ2-5; TRBD1 might be the D (6 bases). This CDR3 has 14 residues. V dropped 6 bases and J dropped 4 bases, with 15 bases sitting between them. CDR1 SGHVS and CDR2 FQNEAQ come from the germline V gene. CDR3 in DNA: TGTGCCAGCAGAAGCAGGGGTATTATAGAGACCCAGTACTTC. Translation gives CASRSRGIIETQYF.

The CDR3, as DNA: TGTGCCAGCCGCAAAGTGGACACCAACTATGGCTACACCTTC. It codes for CASRKVDTNYGYTF. V and J are TRBV6-5 and TRBJ1-2; D possibly corresponds to TRBD1 (5 bases). Trimming removed 8 bases at V and 2 bases at J, with 15 bases between. The CDR3 has 14 residues. Germline CDR1 reads MNHEY; CDR2 reads SVGAGI.

The V and J genes are TRBV11-3 and TRBJ2-5; TRBD2 is a possible D gene (7 bases). The CDR3 contains 15 residues. The V gene lost 5 bases and the J gene lost 5 bases, with 18 bases spanning the gap. The germline CDR1 and CDR2 sequences are SGHNT and YENEEA. The CDR3 spells CASSRLPRGRETQYF. For the CDR3, the DNA is TGTGCCAGCAGCCGTCTCCCGCGGGGGCGGGAGACCCAGTACTTC.

This clone was seen a single time. The rearrangement links TRBV5-1 to TRBJ1-1; 8 positions match TRBD1. This CDR3 spans 15 amino acids. Germline loops: CDR1 SGHRS, CDR2 YFSETQ. The junction had 6 bases not matched to a gene; V was cut back by 4 bases and J by 1 base. CDR3 DNA: TGCGCCAGCAGCACAGGACAGGGCTGGAACACTGAAGCTTTCTTT. It encodes CASSTGQGWNTEAFF. Together with reference TRBV5-1 and TRBJ1-1, the CDR3 gives the full variable domain: KAGVTQTPRYLIKTRGQQVTLSCSPISGHRSVSWYQQTPGQGLQFLFEYFSETQRNKGNFPGRFSGRQFSNSRSEMNVSTLELGDSALYLCASSTGQGWNTEAFFGQGTRLTVV.

The V call is TRBV21-1, the J call TRBJ2-4; the table names TRBD1, a call not compared with the DNA. TRBV21-1 represents a pseudogene. The CDR3 is 16 amino acids. CDR3 region: CASSAQDRLAKNIQYF. In DNA form, the CDR3 reads TGTGCCAGCAGCGCTCAGGACAGGTTAGCCAAAAACATTCAGTACTTC.

The J gene is TRBJ2-5, the V gene TRBV13; D might be TRBD1 (6 bases). Trimming cost V 4 bases and J 1 base, with 10 bases left between them. The CDR3 runs 14 residues. The germline gives CDR1 PRHDT, CDR2 FYEKMQ (reference sequence). This CDR3 reads CASSSRQAQETQYF. The CDR3 DNA sequence: TGTGCCAGCAGCTCGCGACAGGCCCAAGAGACCCAGTACTTC.

The chain has TRBV29-1 and TRBJ1-2; no definite D call. The ends were cut back, 0 bases at V and 3 bases at J, with 14 bases in the middle. The CDR3 is 15 amino acids. Germline V gene sequence: CDR1 SQVTM, CDR2 ANQGSEA. This CDR3 reads CSVEDLREDDYGYTF. CDR3 DNA sequence: TGCAGCGTTGAAGATCTCCGGGAGGATGACTATGGCTACACCTTC.

The chain carries TRBV7-2 and TRBJ2-3; 7 positions match TRBD2. CDR1 and CDR2 (germline): SGHTA, FQGNSA. With 2 bases clipped from V and 5 bases from J, the junction kept 4 bases outside the gene matches. The CDR3 consists of 14 residues. The CDR3 sequence is CASSLFAGEDTQYF. The CDR3 DNA is TGTGCCAGCAGCTTATTTGCGGGGGAAGATACGCAGTATTTT.

This chain joins TRBV2 and TRBJ1-1; tentative D call: TRBD1 (6 bases). The CDR3 has 15 amino acids. The germline gives CDR1 SNHLY, CDR2 FYNNEI. Trimming pared 3 bases from V and 1 base from J, leaving 12 bases between. CDR3 loop: CASSDSGQPNTEAFF. In DNA form, the CDR3 reads TGTGCCAGCAGTGACTCAGGACAGCCGAACACTGAAGCTTTCTTT.

The rearrangement joins TRBV2 to TRBJ2-5; 7 nucleotides align to TRBD2. Germline values: CDR1 SNHLY, CDR2 FYNNEI. The trim removed 3 bases at V and 1 base at J, leaving 11 bases unmatched. The CDR3 has 17 residues. In nucleotides, the CDR3 is TGTGCCAGCAGTGAGGAAACGGGGGGACCATTCCAAGAGACCCAGTACTTC. Protein sequence: CASSEETGGPFQETQYF.

The chain recombines TRBV6-5 with TRBJ1-2; D is perhaps TRBD1 (6 bases). Germline CDR1 is MNHEY and CDR2 is SVGAGI. The CDR3 length is 13 residues. V lost 0 bases and J 8 bases, leaving 10 bases between the germline ends. Written as DNA, the CDR3 is TGTGCCAGCAGTTACTCGAGGGGGTTCGGCTACACCTTC. Translating gives CASSYSRGFGYTF.

The chain employs TRBV3-1 (or the pseudogene TRBV3-2) and TRBJ2-1; TRBD2 aligns across 8 bases. The V gene end was trimmed by 7 bases and the J gene end by 7 bases; junction bases not matched to a gene: 12. The germline V gene has CDR1 LGHDT and CDR2 YNNKEL (reference sequence). This CDR3 region has 15 residues. This CDR3 is CASILSGTRGNEQFF. The CDR3 DNA reads as TGTGCCAGCATCCTAAGTGGGACTAGAGGTAATGAGCAGTTCTTC.

The chain couples TRBV19 to TRBJ1-3; D gene uncertain. The CDR3 is 11 amino acids. The V gene's germline CDR1 is LNHDA and CDR2 SQIVND (reference sequence). The V gene lost 6 bases and the J gene lost 8 bases, with 8 bases spanning the gap. The CDR3 spells CASRVGDTIYF. The DNA of the CDR3 is TGTGCCAGTAGGGTGGGAGACACCATATATTTT.

The count of this clone is one. J is TRBJ2-5 and V is TRBV28; TRBD2 matches at 7 bases. The germline gives CDR1 MDHEN, CDR2 SYDVKM. V was clipped by 5 bases and J by 3 bases; unmatched bases: 12. This CDR3 comprises 16 residues. CDR3 bases: TGTGCCAGCAGTACGCTGGCCCGGGCGGGGGAAGAGACCCAGTACTTC. Protein: CASSTLARAGEETQYF.

The gene calls are TRBV20-1 and TRBJ1-2; D is uncertain. From germline, CDR1 is DFQATT and CDR2 SNEGSKA (reference sequence). This CDR3 has 12 amino acids. The V end was cut by 3 bases, the J end by 2 bases, with 7 bases between. CDR3 protein: CSASNSNYGYTF. The CDR3 bases are TGCAGTGCTAGTAACAGCAACTATGGCTACACCTTC.

This rearrangement joins TRBV9 to TRBJ2-7, with D perhaps matching TRBD2 (5 bases). The CDR3 is 8 residues long. Germline CDR1 SGDLS, CDR2 YYNGEE. CDR3 loop: CSPAGQYF. CDR3 in DNA: TGTTCCCCGGCGGGGCAGTACTTC.

V and J are TRBV12-3 or TRBV12-4 and TRBJ2-5; D remains ambiguous. There are 13 residues in the CDR3. Trimming removed 2 bases from V and 4 bases from J, with 8 bases in between. Here the CDR3 DNA reads TGTGCCAGCAGTTTAAACTTCGTAGAGACCCAGTACTTC. Protein product: CASSLNFVETQYF.

V gene TRBV7-9 combines with J gene TRBJ2-5; TRBD2 aligns across 10 bases. Germline-derived CDR1 and CDR2 are SEHNR and FQNEAQ (reference sequence). CDR3 length equals 17 residues. The V gene end was trimmed by 5 bases and the J gene end by 1 base; junction bases not matched to a gene: 10. CDR3 nucleotides: TGTGCCAGCAGCCCCGCCAGGCTAGCGGGGGCCCAAGAGACCCAGTACTTC. Translation: CASSPARLAGAQETQYF. Full variable domain (remainder filled in from reference TRBV7-9 and TRBJ2-5): DTGVSQNPRHKITKRGQNVTFRCDPISEHNRLYWYRQTLGQGPEFLTYFQNEAQLEKSRLLSDRFSAERPKGSFSTLEIQRTEQGDSAMYLCASSPARLAGAQETQYFGPGTRLLVL.